The rows below give T cell receptor beta chains drawn from one sample of a study of long-term antiretroviral therapy in people with HIV. Here immunoSEQ multiplex PCR was the method, and the copy in TCRdb shows in-frame clones only, minus some. Found here are approximately 27,000 clones, roughly 89% of them singletons; the top ten hold 3% to 4.5%. Sample: unsorted PBMCs, taken 1.8 years after starting antiretroviral therapy. The receptors were sampled from a woman aged 18-29 years with HIV. CDR3s include the opening cysteine and the closing phenylalanine or tryptophan.

CDR3aa: CASSLDRGLRTDTQYF
v_gene: TRBV11-2
j_gene: TRBJ2-3

CDR3aa: CASSLGSRADTQYF
v_gene: TRBV7-2
j_gene: TRBJ2-3

CDR3aa: CASEGNLGTNEQFF
v_gene: TRBV4-1
j_gene: TRBJ2-1

CDR3aa: CASSSGSKGGLVNEQFF
v_gene: TRBV5-4
j_gene: TRBJ2-1

CDR3aa: CASSFPGLAGGSFSYEQYF
v_gene: TRBV11-2
j_gene: TRBJ2-7

CDR3aa: CASSPTLTNTGELFF
v_gene: TRBV18
j_gene: TRBJ2-2

CDR3aa: CASSVTGYEQYF
v_gene: TRBV5-1
j_gene: TRBJ2-7

CDR3aa: CASSGGLAYNEQFF
v_gene: TRBV9
j_gene: TRBJ2-1

CDR3aa: CASSSGQPVVEATNEKLFF
v_gene: TRBV9
j_gene: TRBJ1-4

CDR3aa: CATSRDHGGNTIYF
v_gene: TRBV15
j_gene: TRBJ1-3

CDR3aa: CASSTVAEASYEQYF
v_gene: TRBV28
j_gene: TRBJ2-7

CDR3aa: CASSLQDQGLYNEQFF
v_gene: TRBV7-8
j_gene: TRBJ2-1

CDR3aa: CSVLTSGPNEQYF
v_gene: TRBV29-1
j_gene: TRBJ2-7

CDR3aa: CASSLQGTGNTIYF
v_gene: TRBV5-4
j_gene: TRBJ1-3

CDR3aa: CASSLGRMGNEKLFF
v_gene: TRBV13
j_gene: TRBJ1-4

CDR3aa: CASSLDWRYQETQYF
v_gene: TRBV11-3
j_gene: TRBJ2-5

CDR3aa: CASSPGTSDYTDTQYF
v_gene: TRBV7-9
j_gene: TRBJ2-3

CDR3aa: CASSPTRARTTAETQYF
v_gene: TRBV27
j_gene: TRBJ2-5

CDR3aa: CASSSLGAGNQPQHF
v_gene: TRBV7-2
j_gene: TRBJ1-5